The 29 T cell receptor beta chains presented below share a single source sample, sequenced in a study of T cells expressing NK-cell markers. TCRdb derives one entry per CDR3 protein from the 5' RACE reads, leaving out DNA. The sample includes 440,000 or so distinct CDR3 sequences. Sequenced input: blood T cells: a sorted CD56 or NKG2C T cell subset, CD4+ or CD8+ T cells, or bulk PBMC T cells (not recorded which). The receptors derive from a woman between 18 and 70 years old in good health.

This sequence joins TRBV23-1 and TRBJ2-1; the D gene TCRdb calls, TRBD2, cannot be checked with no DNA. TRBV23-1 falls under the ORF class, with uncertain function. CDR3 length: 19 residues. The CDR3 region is CASSQSPGTSGLSYNEQFF.

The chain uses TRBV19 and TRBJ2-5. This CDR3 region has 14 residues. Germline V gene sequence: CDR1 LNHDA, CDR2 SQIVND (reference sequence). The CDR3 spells CASSIGGDQETQYF.

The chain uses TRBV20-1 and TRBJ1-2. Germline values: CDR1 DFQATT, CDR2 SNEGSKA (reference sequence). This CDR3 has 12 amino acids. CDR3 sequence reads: CSARSGRLGYTF.

This CDR3 reads CSAYDRVQGLFF. V and J are TRBV20-1 and TRBJ1-4; TCRdb picks TRBD1, but there is no DNA to check that call. Germline CDR1 and CDR2: DFQATT and SNEGSKA (reference sequence). This CDR3 is built from 12 residues.

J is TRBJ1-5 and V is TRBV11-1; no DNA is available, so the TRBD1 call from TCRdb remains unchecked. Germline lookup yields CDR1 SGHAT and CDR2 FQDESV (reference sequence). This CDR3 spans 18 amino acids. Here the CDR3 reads CASSPRITGSLSNQPQHF. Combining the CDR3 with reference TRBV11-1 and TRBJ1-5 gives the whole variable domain EAEVAQSPRYKITEKSQAVAFWCDPISGHATLYWYRQILGQGPELLVQFQDESVVDDSQLPKDRFSAERLKGVDSTLKIQPAELGDSAMYLCASSPRITGSLSNQPQHFGDGTRLSIL.

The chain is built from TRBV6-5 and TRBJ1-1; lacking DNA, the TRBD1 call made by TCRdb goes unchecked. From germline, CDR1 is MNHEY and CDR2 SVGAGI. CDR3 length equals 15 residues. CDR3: CASSHRQGGNTEAFF.

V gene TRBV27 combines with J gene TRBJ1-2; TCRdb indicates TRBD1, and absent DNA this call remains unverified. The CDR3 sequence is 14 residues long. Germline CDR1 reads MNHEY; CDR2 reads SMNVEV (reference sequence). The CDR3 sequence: CASSPRLPGDGYTF.

This chain's CDR3 is CASSERVEARFYEQYF. The rearrangement links TRBV25-1 to TRBJ2-7; there is no DNA to check the TCRdb D call of TRBD1. Per germline, CDR1 MGHDK and CDR2 SYGVNS. The CDR3 sequence is 16 residues long.

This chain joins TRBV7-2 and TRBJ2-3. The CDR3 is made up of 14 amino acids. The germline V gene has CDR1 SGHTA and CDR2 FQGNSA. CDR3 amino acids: CASSFQQITDTQYF. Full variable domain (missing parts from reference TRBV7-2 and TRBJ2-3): GAGVSQSPSNKVTEKGKDVELRCDPISGHTALYWYRQSLGQGLEFLIYFQGNSAPDKSGLPSDRFSAERTGGSVSTLTIQRTQQEDSAVYLCASSFQQITDTQYFGPGTRLTVL.

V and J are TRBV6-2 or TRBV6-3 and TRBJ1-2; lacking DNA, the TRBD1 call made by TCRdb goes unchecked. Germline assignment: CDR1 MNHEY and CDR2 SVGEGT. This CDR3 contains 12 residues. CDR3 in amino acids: CASNVGPSGYTF.

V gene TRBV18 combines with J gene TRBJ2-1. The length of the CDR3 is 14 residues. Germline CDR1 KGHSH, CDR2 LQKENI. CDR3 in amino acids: CASSLGTAYNEQFF.

CDR3 protein: CASSRSGGLGDTQYF. The V call is TRBV12-3 or TRBV12-4, the J call TRBJ2-3; TCRdb outputs TRBD2, but without DNA this stays unchecked. The CDR3 spans 15 residues.

The CDR3 spells CATSLAPLASNQPQHF. The gene calls are TRBV19 and TRBJ1-5; as DNA is missing, the TRBD1 call by TCRdb cannot be tested. Germline lookup yields CDR1 LNHDA and CDR2 SQIVND (reference sequence). This CDR3 contains 16 residues.

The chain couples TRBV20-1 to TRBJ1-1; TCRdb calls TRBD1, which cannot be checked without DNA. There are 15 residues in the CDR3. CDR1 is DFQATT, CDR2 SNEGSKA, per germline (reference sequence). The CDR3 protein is CSATRGETMNTEAFF.

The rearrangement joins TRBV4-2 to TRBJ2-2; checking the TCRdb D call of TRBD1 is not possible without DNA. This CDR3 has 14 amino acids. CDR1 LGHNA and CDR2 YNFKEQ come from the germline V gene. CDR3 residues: CASSQRGDTGELFF.

CDR3 sequence reads: CASSQDTPSDGYTF. The V call is TRBV4-3, the J call TRBJ1-2. Germline CDR1 reads LGHNA; CDR2 reads YSLEER. The CDR3 length is 14 residues.

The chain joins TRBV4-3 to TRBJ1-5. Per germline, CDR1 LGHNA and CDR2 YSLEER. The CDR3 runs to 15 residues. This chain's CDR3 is CASSQDWLGNQPQHF.

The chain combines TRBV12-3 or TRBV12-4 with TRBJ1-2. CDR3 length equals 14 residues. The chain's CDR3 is CASSLTRGGDGYTF.

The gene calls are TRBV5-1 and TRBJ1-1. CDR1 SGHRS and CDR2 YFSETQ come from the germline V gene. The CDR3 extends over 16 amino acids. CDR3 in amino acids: CASSPTFNEMNTEAFF.

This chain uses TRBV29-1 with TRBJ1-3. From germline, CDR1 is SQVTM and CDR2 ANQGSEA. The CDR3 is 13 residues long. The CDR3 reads CSVVLYSGNTIYF.

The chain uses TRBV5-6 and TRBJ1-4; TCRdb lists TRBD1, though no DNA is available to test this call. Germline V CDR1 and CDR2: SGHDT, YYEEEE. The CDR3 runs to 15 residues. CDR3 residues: CASRTDRGPDEKLFF. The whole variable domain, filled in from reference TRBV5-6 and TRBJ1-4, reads DAGVTQSPTHLIKTRGQQVTLRCSPKSGHDTVSWYQQALGQGPQFIFQYYEEEERQRGNFPDRFSGHQFPNYSSELNVNALLLGDSALYLCASRTDRGPDEKLFFGSGTQLSVL.

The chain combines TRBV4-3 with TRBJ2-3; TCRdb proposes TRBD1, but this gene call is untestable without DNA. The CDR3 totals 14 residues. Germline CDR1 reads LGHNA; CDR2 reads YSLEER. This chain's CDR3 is CASSLGQVTDTQYF.

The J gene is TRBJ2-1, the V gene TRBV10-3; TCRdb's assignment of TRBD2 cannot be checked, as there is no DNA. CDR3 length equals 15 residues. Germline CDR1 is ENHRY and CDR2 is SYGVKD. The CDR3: CATGTSGSIFNEQFF.

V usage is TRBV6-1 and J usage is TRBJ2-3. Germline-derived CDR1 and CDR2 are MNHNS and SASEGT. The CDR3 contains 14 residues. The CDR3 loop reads CASSQITDTDTQYF.

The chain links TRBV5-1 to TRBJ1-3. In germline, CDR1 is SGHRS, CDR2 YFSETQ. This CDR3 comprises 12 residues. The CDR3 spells CASSFGGHTIYF.

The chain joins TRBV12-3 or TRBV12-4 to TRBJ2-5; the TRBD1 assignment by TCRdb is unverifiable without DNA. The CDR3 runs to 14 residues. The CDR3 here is CASRARGGQETQYF.

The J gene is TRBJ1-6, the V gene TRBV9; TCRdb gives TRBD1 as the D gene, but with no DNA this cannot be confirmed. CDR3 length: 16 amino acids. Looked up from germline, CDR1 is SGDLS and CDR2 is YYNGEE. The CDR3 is CASSVGRDRENSPLHF.

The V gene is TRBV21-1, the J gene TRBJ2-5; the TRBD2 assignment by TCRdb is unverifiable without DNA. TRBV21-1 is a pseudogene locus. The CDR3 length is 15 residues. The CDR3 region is CASRGTSGDQETQYF.

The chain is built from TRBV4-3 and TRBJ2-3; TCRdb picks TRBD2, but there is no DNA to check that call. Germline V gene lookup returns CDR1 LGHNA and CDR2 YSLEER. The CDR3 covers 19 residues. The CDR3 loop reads CASSQDTTSGSSSTDTQYF.